Sequencing of this T cell receptor beta chain was carried out in a study of early stage breast cancer tumors (dated by TCRdb to 2016 to 2017). General notes on the study: Of the roughly 17 invasive breast tumors, around twelve were found to be estrogen receptor-positive, progesterone receptor-positive and HER2-negative. Most of the 12 ER+/PR+/HER2- tumors were invasive ductal carcinomas, while the other four were invasive lobular carcinomas. Across all samples, 2,500,000 or so templates representing roughly 1 million unique clonotypes were detected. The average read coverage per sample was about 10-fold.

As regards this clone: What antigen it recognizes has not been identified. Per-nucleotide qualities are absent, and no much larger clonotype sits a single base away.

The study profiled bulk TCR beta-chain repertoires in matched peripheral blood, tumor and adjacent normal breast tissue taken from about 15 patients with early-stage breast cancer. Before surgery, roughly 5-10 mL of whole blood was collected in EDTA tubes and processed within 2 hours. Ficoll-Paque centrifugation in SepMate-50 tubes was used to isolate peripheral blood mononuclear cells. PBMCs were cryopreserved in approximately 90% FBS with around 10% DMSO in aliquots of about 1.7 to 4 million cells and stored in liquid nitrogen. The Qiagen AllPrep DNA/RNA Mini kit was used to extract genomic DNA. The research as a whole found: Enriched TCRB sequences shared across patients were mostly commonly generated sequences, unlikely to play an important role in the tumor microenvironment. Chain pairing and functional markers such as CD4, CD8 and FOXP3 were not captured by bulk genomic DNA sequencing of unsorted cells. Compared with adjacent normal breast tissue, tumors had higher clonality and around 2.5-fold greater T cell density. Analysis by tumor subtype was prevented by the small cohort size. Greater similarity was observed between blood and normal breast repertoires than between blood and tumor repertoires, and tumor was distinguished from normal in about 85% of the 16 patients when each tissue was compared with blood.

Each sample was amplified in two independent genomic DNA replicates, using 0.5 to 0.6 ug for blood and approximately 1.6 ug for tumor or normal breast. TCRB sequencing of genomic DNA was carried out with the ImmunoSeq Intro kit according to the manufacturer's instructions. The multiplex PCR ran for 31 cycles using proprietary primers and spike-in control sequences for absolute quantification. Single-end 150-bp reads were used to sequence an 87-bp fragment spanning the CDR3 plus the flanking V and J genes. Seven samples, with two replicates for each sample, were multiplexed per lane of an Illumina MiSeq using version 3.0 chemistry. From the authors' description of their analysis: Raw data were processed with the vendor's proprietary pipeline, and both replicates were merged into a single result per sample. Productive rearrangements sharing the V-gene family, CDR3 amino acid sequence and J-gene segment were defined as clonotypes. To compute clonality, the normalized Shannon entropy (Pielou evenness) of TCRB abundances was subtracted from 1. T cell density was estimated as total templates divided by the number of input cells, with the number of input cells inferred from the DNA input amount. Recon was used with default parameters to estimate total repertoire diversity and clonality. Clonotypes with over 0.1% abundance in tumor and at least 32-fold higher abundance in tumor than in normal breast were defined as tumor-enriched. The immuneACCESS repertoire file appears here via TCRdb, limited to in-frame rearrangements. These files lack a portion of the clones; in checked studies, under half of the deficit traces to unresolved V genes, and the cause of the others is not known. Clone size and V and J calls were adopted from that table, with D and trimming inferred from the DNA. Here the sample has about 72,000 clones; approximately 79% occur a single time. More than 3% of the sample lies in the top ten.

A distance of 16 bases separates the germline ends of V and J, which lose 1 base and 3 bases respectively. The CDR3 runs 17 amino acids, cysteine and phenylalanine included. CDR3 DNA only is kept here, 51 bases in frame from base 1. According to the germline V gene, CDR1 reads SGHVS and CDR2 reads FNYEAQ. Sample: blood. Recombination joined TRBV7-6 with TRBJ1-5; a tentative D match to TRBD1 spans 6 bases. The sequence was obtained from a person aged 55 to 75 with breast cancer. The CDR3 loop reads CASSLVGGLGANQPQHF. The DNA sequence is TGTGCCAGCAGCTTAGTAGGGGGGCTAGGTGCCAATCAGCCCCAGCATTTT.